Shown below are 14 T cell receptor beta chains from a single sample sequenced in a study of blood T cell repertoires in COVID-19. Data came from immunoSEQ multiplex PCR; TCRdb stores just in-frame clones and leaves some out. Among 250,000 to 300,000 clones listed, 80% to 90% were seen once. Material for sequencing was PBMCs or T cells enriched from blood (not recorded which). Receptors were obtained from a man aged 18 to 30 who had recovered from COVID-19.

This chain joins TRBV7-8 and TRBJ2-2; 9 bases fit TRBD1. Germline V gene sequence: CDR1 SGHVS, CDR2 FQNEAQ. The CDR3 contains 15 residues. Trimming at V came to 3 bases and at J to 7 bases, leaving 6 bases not matched to a gene. CDR3 protein: CASSFGTGRGGELFF. The CDR3 DNA reads TGTGCCAGCAGCTTTGGGACAGGGCGGGGCGGGGAGCTGTTTTTT.

This clone was seen more than once but under ten times. This chain uses TRBV7-2 with TRBJ1-5, with a tentative D call TRBD1 (5 bases). This CDR3 has 15 residues. The V and J ends lost 5 bases and 4 bases respectively, with 15 bases between them. Germline V lookup: CDR1 SGHTA, CDR2 FQGNSA. CDR3 sequence (DNA): TGTGCCAGCAGCCCCCACCCGGGGGGTAATCAGCCCCAGCATTTT. Residues: CASSPHPGGNQPQHF.

The sample holds one count of this clone. The chain combines TRBV7-9 with TRBJ2-5; 11 bases are a match to TRBD2. The CDR3 is 13 amino acids. Germline trimming cut 5 bases from V and 4 bases from J; bases unmatched to any gene: 0. The V gene's germline CDR1 is SEHNR and CDR2 FQNEAQ (reference sequence). The CDR3 sequence is CASSTSGRETQYF. DNA of the CDR3: TGTGCCAGCAGCACTAGCGGGAGAGAGACCCAGTACTTC. Complete variable domain (other parts from reference TRBV7-9 and TRBJ2-5): DTGVSQNPRHKITKRGQNVTFRCDPISEHNRLYWYRQTLGQGPEFLTYFQNEAQLEKSRLLSDRFSAERPKGSFSTLEIQRTEQGDSAMYLCASSTSGRETQYFGPGTRLLVL.

The CDR3 loop reads CASSYKPGQGASQPQHF. As DNA, the CDR3 is TGTGCCAGCAGTTACAAGCCGGGACAGGGGGCTAGTCAGCCCCAGCATTTT. The chain uses TRBV27 and TRBJ1-5, with 12 nucleotides matching TRBD1. Unmatched junction bases numbered 10, after V lost 4 bases and J lost 6 bases. The CDR3 spans 17 residues. CDR1 MNHEY and CDR2 SMNVEV come from the germline V gene (reference sequence).

J is TRBJ2-7 and V is TRBV19; maybe TRBD1 (5 bases). Germline lookup yields CDR1 LNHDA and CDR2 SQIVND (reference sequence). The CDR3 totals 13 residues. Trimming pared 3 bases from V and 5 bases from J, leaving 11 bases between. The CDR3 loop is CASSISQGDEQYF. The CDR3 nucleotides are TGTGCCAGTAGTATCTCGCAGGGCGACGAGCAGTACTTC. The variable domain in full, with the rest retrieved from reference TRBV19 and TRBJ2-7, is DGGITQSPKYLFRKEGQNVTLSCEQNLNHDAMYWYRQDPGQGLRLIYYSQIVNDFQKGDIAEGYSVSREKKESFPLTVTSAQKNPTAFYLCASSISQGDEQYFGPGTRLTVT.

The chain employs TRBV5-6 and TRBJ2-7, with a weak D call TRBD2 (7 bases). Per the germline V gene, CDR1 is SGHDT and CDR2 is YYEEEE. This CDR3 comprises 14 residues. Trimming pared 1 base from V and 3 bases from J, leaving 11 bases between. The DNA for the CDR3 is TGTGCCAGCAGCTTGATAGGGGGGGACTACGAGCAGTACTTC. Protein: CASSLIGGDYEQYF.

As for this clone: The junction departs from germline at one end; a sequencing error may be responsible. This rearrangement joins TRBV2 to TRBJ1-1, with a possible D match to TRBD1 (5 bases). The CDR3 is made up of 10 amino acids. Per germline, CDR1 SNHLY and CDR2 FYNNEI. CDR3 residues: CASRGTGTLF. The DNA of the CDR3 is TGTGCCAGCAGGGGTACCGGGACTCTTTTT.

This clone was counted ten times or more. This chain links TRBV4-2 with TRBJ2-1; 9 bases align to TRBD2. The CDR3 covers 16 residues. The ends lost 0 bases at V and 0 bases at J; junction bases unmatched: 0. CDR1 is LGHNA, CDR2 YNFKEQ, per germline. CDR3 in amino acids: CASSQDSGGSYNEQFF. The CDR3 region has the DNA TGTGCCAGCAGCCAAGATAGCGGGGGCTCCTACAATGAGCAGTTCTTC.

This clone was observed a few times. The chain recombines TRBV11-1 with TRBJ1-2, with D tentatively TRBD1 (5 bases). V lost 5 bases and J lost 4, with 11 bases in between. The CDR3 is made up of 13 amino acids. CDR1 and CDR2 from the germline V gene are SGHAT and FQDESV (reference sequence). For the CDR3, the DNA is TGTGCCAGCAGCGTACAGGATTTCTATGGCTACACCTTC. This translates into CASSVQDFYGYTF.

The chain carries TRBV30 and TRBJ1-3; no clear D. In germline, CDR1 is GTSNPN, CDR2 SVGIG (reference sequence). This CDR3 has 12 residues. V lost 3 bases, J lost 4 bases, and 7 bases lay in between. Here the CDR3 DNA reads TGTGCCTGGAGCGTTATAGGAAACACCATATATTTT. This encodes CAWSVIGNTIYF.

The genes are TRBV2 and TRBJ1-1; TRBD1 matches at 7 bases. The junction had 5 bases not matched to a gene; V was cut back by 5 bases and J by 5 bases. Germline V CDR1 and CDR2: SNHLY, FYNNEI. The CDR3 loop spans 13 amino acids. This CDR3 reads CASSRDRDTEAFF. The CDR3 DNA sequence: TGTGCCAGCAGTCGCGACAGGGATACTGAAGCTTTCTTT.

The genes are TRBV5-1 and TRBJ2-1; D perhaps matches TRBD1 (5 bases). V was pared by 1 base and J by 8 bases, with 7 bases between. The CDR3 sequence is 12 residues long. Germline V gene sequence: CDR1 SGHRS, CDR2 YFSETQ. CDR3 region: CASSLQGHEQFF. CDR3 bases: TGCGCCAGCAGCTTGCAGGGTCATGAGCAGTTCTTC. Full variable domain (remainder filled in from reference TRBV5-1 and TRBJ2-1): KAGVTQTPRYLIKTRGQQVTLSCSPISGHRSVSWYQQTPGQGLQFLFEYFSETQRNKGNFPGRFSGRQFSNSRSEMNVSTLELGDSALYLCASSLQGHEQFFGPGTRLTVL.

This sequence joins TRBV10-3 and TRBJ1-6, with a possible D match to TRBD1 (6 bases). V lost 0 bases and J 4 bases, leaving 13 bases between the germline ends. Germline CDR1 reads ENHRY; CDR2 reads SYGVKD. CDR3 length equals 17 residues. CDR3 protein: CAISESSRGYYNSPLHF. The CDR3 DNA reads as TGTGCCATCAGTGAGTCATCGAGGGGGTATTATAATTCACCCCTCCACTTT.

The V call is TRBV4-1, the J call TRBJ2-7; 7 bases align to TRBD2. V was pared by 0 bases and J by 2 bases, with 1 base of the junction left unmatched. CDR1 and CDR2 (germline): MGHRA, YSYEKL. The CDR3 runs 14 residues. CDR3 coding DNA: TGCGCCAGCAGCCAAGAAGCGGGACCCTACGAGCAGTACTTC. Encoded protein: CASSQEAGPYEQYF.